This T cell receptor (beta chain) was observed in a study of blood T cell repertoires in COVID-19. At the level of the study: Sites across the United States, Italy and Spain contributed samples from acute and convalescent COVID-19. PBMCs, B-cell-depleted T cells, or T cells provided the cDNA or gDNA that made up the material.

The CDR3 is 13 amino acids. Trimming took off 4 bases at V and 0 bases at J, with 4 bases between the two ends. Germline V gives CDR1 LNHDA, CDR2 SQIVND (reference sequence). How the authors handled the data: Amplification from reference gene primers served as the basis for estimated nucleated cell counts. The protocol was immunoSEQ multiplex PCR, while the TCRdb copy is restricted to in-frame clones and leaves out a portion. The V and J calls and clone size were taken over from that table, and D and trimming were inferred from the DNA. The table records more than 95,000 clones, around nine tenths of them present only once.

This TCR came from a human donor in a cohort sampled during active COVID-19. This sequence joins TRBV19 and TRBJ2-1; D gene ambiguous. The sample consisted of peripheral blood. CDR3 region: CASSRSSYNEQFF. CDR3 DNA sequence: TGTGCCAGTAGTAGGAGCTCCTACAATGAGCAGTTCTTC.